This TCR beta chain is drawn from a study of OX40 agonist ivuxolimab in advanced cancers. Study-wide background: Participants could have had prior anti-PD-1, anti-PD-L1 or anti-CTLA-4 therapy, and around 40% had some. Three patients, one with hepatocellular carcinoma and two with cutaneous melanoma, achieved partial responses.

Note on this clone: Its antigen is unknown.

Broader study findings: Circulating CD4+ and CD8+ T cells showed clonal expansion by week 6 at 0.1 to 3.0 mg/kg. Relative to CD4+, CD8+ T cells held more expanded clones on average.

TCRdb's table, derived via immunoSEQ multiplex PCR, lists solely in-frame clones and lacks some. The sample contains 120,000 or so clones, around 95% of which appear only once. Germline loops: CDR1 MNHEY, CDR2 SVGAGI. The CDR3 covers 14 residues. Trimming took 2 bases from V and 4 from J; bases not matched to a gene: 2. The rearrangement joins TRBV6-5 to TRBJ2-5, with 9 bases identical to TRBD2. The receptor was isolated from an adult with an advanced solid tumor such as melanoma, head and neck, liver or kidney cancer. The source material was CD4+ or CD8+ T cells sorted from blood, sampled in a trial of the OX40 agonist ivuxolimab. CDR3 loop: CASSYTSGPETQYF. CDR3 sequence (DNA): TGTGCCAGCAGTTACACTAGCGGGCCAGAGACCCAGTACTTC.